The 22 T cell receptor beta chains below all came from one sample that was sequenced in a study of cytomegalovirus exposure and HLA in healthy donors. The assay was immunoSEQ multiplex PCR, and TCRdb's table has in-frame clones only and misses some. The sample records about 150,000 clones, about 88% being singletons. Sequences were obtained from PBMCs. The receptors stem from a man between 18 and 35 years old in good health and CMV-seropositive.

The V and J genes are TRBV11-2 and TRBJ2-2; tentative D call: TRBD1 (6 bases). V was pared by 1 base and J by 5 bases, with 17 bases between. This CDR3 region has 17 residues. Per germline, CDR1 SGHAT and CDR2 FQNNGV. The CDR3 DNA follows: TGTGCCAGCAGCTTAGCGACAGGTTCGGGGTGGACCGGGGAGCTGTTTTTT. Its translation is CASSLATGSGWTGELFF. Filled out from reference TRBV11-2 and TRBJ2-2, the complete variable domain reads EAGVAQSPRYKIIEKRQSVAFWCNPISGHATLYWYQQILGQGPKLLIQFQNNGVVDDSQLPKDRFSAERLKGVDSTLKIQPAKLEDSAVYLCASSLATGSGWTGELFFGEGSRLTVL.

The V gene is TRBV6-6, the J gene TRBJ2-4, with 7 bases matching TRBD1. Per germline, CDR1 MNHNY and CDR2 SVGAGI (reference sequence). The J segment lost 2 bases and the V segment lost 6 bases, leaving 4 bases of the junction unmatched. The CDR3 is made up of 14 amino acids. Here the CDR3 DNA reads TGTGCCAGCAGCCTGACAGGGACCAAAAACATTCAGTACTTC. It yields the protein CASSLTGTKNIQYF.

This clone appeared once. The chain is built from TRBV29-1 and TRBJ2-5, with 8 bases fitting TRBD1. CDR1 and CDR2 (germline): SQVTM, ANQGSEA. Unmatched junction bases numbered 10, after V lost 5 bases and J lost 5 bases. The CDR3 has 14 amino acids. The CDR3 loop reads CSVTDWTGTETQYF. Here the CDR3 DNA reads TGCAGCGTTACCGACTGGACAGGGACGGAGACCCAGTACTTC.

This clone is a singleton in its sample. The chain's CDR3 is CASSRPRGERKTGELFF. The CDR3 DNA sequence: TGTGCCAGCAGCCGACCCAGGGGAGAGAGAAAAACCGGGGAGCTGTTTTTT. V and J are TRBV11-2 and TRBJ2-2; D might be TRBD1 (6 bases). CDR1 is SGHAT and CDR2 is FQNNGV in the germline V gene. This CDR3 has 17 residues. V lost 5 bases to trimming and J lost 5 bases, with 21 bases between them.

The J gene is TRBJ2-2, the V gene TRBV6-1, with a weak D call TRBD2 (6 bases). V lost 6 bases, J lost 0 bases, and 8 bases lay in between. The CDR3 spans 14 residues. The germline gives CDR1 MNHNS, CDR2 SASEGT. In DNA, the CDR3 is TGTGCCAGCAGGGGGACTCCGAACACCGGGGAGCTGTTTTTT. Its protein product is CASRGTPNTGELFF.

V and J are TRBV7-3 and TRBJ2-2; 7 nucleotides agree with TRBD2. V lost 6 bases to trimming and J lost 5 bases; unmatched junction nucleotides: 6. This CDR3 has 14 residues. Germline V lookup: CDR1 SGHTA, CDR2 FQGTGA. The CDR3 spells CASRVAGKTGELFF. For the CDR3, the DNA is TGTGCCAGCAGAGTAGCGGGTAAAACCGGGGAGCTGTTTTTT.

The chain carries TRBV2 and TRBJ1-1; 10 nucleotides match TRBD1. This CDR3 contains 17 residues. Germline assignment: CDR1 SNHLY and CDR2 FYNNEI. After removal of 5 bases from V and 0 bases from J, the junction contained 9 bases not matched to a gene. Written as DNA, the CDR3 is TGTGCCAGCAGTTCTCCGACAGGGGGCGTATTGAACACTGAAGCTTTCTTT. This codes for CASSSPTGGVLNTEAFF.

This clone has a handful of counts. The V gene is TRBV9, the J gene TRBJ1-1; D gene uncertain. Germline V CDR1 and CDR2: SGDLS, YYNGEE. The length of the CDR3 is 13 residues. V lost 4 bases, J lost 4 bases, and 11 bases lay in between. The CDR3: CASSPAEPTEAFF. CDR3 DNA sequence: TGTGCCAGCAGCCCGGCGGAGCCCACTGAAGCTTTCTTT.

This rearrangement joins TRBV7-2 to TRBJ2-1; D may be TRBD2 (6 bases). Germline lookup yields CDR1 SGHTA and CDR2 FQGNSA. This CDR3 has 14 residues. The ends were cut back, 4 bases at V and 8 bases at J, with 15 bases in the middle. CDR3 nucleotide sequence: TGTGCCAGCAGCTCCTATCTCGGAGGGGATGAGCAGTTCTTC. Amino acid sequence: CASSSYLGGDEQFF. Filled out from reference TRBV7-2 and TRBJ2-1, the complete variable domain reads GAGVSQSPSNKVTEKGKDVELRCDPISGHTALYWYRQSLGQGLEFLIYFQGNSAPDKSGLPSDRFSAERTGGSVSTLTIQRTQQEDSAVYLCASSSYLGGDEQFFGPGTRLTVL.

The V call is TRBV11-2, the J call TRBJ2-7, with 11 bases lining up with TRBD2. Per the germline V gene, CDR1 is SGHAT and CDR2 is FQNNGV. V lost 3 bases to trimming and J lost 3 bases; unmatched junction nucleotides: 7. The CDR3 has 16 residues. CDR3 loop: CASSFLLAGVGYEQYF. In nucleotides, the CDR3 is TGTGCCAGCAGCTTTCTACTAGCGGGAGTTGGCTACGAGCAGTACTTC.

Concerning this clone: The junction departs from the called germline gene at one end, perhaps through a read error. The rearrangement uses TRBV30 and TRBJ1-2, with 7 bases that match TRBD1. The V gene's germline CDR1 is GTSNPN and CDR2 SVGIG (reference sequence). The CDR3 has 13 residues. CDR3 DNA: TGTGCCTGGAGTCCCCAACAGGGGCGAAGTTACGCCTTC. Amino acids: CAWSPQQGRSYAF. The entire variable domain, with the rest obtained from reference TRBV30 and TRBJ1-2, is as follows: SQTIHQWPATLVQPVGSPLSLECTVEGTSNPNLYWYRQAAGRGLQLLFYSVGIGQISSEVPQNLSASRPQDRQFILSSKKLLLSDSGFYLCAWSPQQGRSYAFGSGTRLTVV.

The V gene is TRBV27, the J gene TRBJ2-5; 14 bases are shared with TRBD2. There are 16 residues in the CDR3. Germline V gene lookup returns CDR1 MNHEY and CDR2 SMNVEV (reference sequence). V shed 6 bases, J shed 1 base, and the junction held 4 bases outside the gene matches. The CDR3 DNA reads as TGTGCCAGCAGCCGGACTAGCGGGAGGCCCCAAGAGACCCAGTACTTC. This translates into CASSRTSGRPQETQYF.

This clone was counted a few times. The V call is TRBV19, the J call TRBJ1-2, with TRBD1 identical over 7 bases. This CDR3 has 14 amino acids. V shed 7 bases and J 4 bases; nucleotides not matched to a gene: 9. Germline CDR1 LNHDA, CDR2 SQIVND (reference sequence). The CDR3 DNA follows: TGTGCCAGTACCGCGGTAGGGGGCCCCTATGGCTACACCTTC. The encoded protein is CASTAVGGPYGYTF. The whole variable domain, filled in from reference TRBV19 and TRBJ1-2, reads DGGITQSPKYLFRKEGQNVTLSCEQNLNHDAMYWYRQDPGQGLRLIYYSQIVNDFQKGDIAEGYSVSREKKESFPLTVTSAQKNPTAFYLCASTAVGGPYGYTFGSGTRLTVV.

This clone was seen a single time. This sequence joins TRBV19 and TRBJ2-7, with D perhaps matching TRBD2 (6 bases). The ends were cut back, 1 base at V and 2 bases at J, with 12 bases in the middle. The germline CDR1 and CDR2 sequences are LNHDA and SQIVND (reference sequence). The CDR3 is 15 amino acids. CDR3 DNA sequence: TGTGCCAGTAGTATAGGAGACGGGAGAACCTACGAGCAGTACTTC. It specifies CASSIGDGRTYEQYF.

The chain carries TRBV30 and TRBJ1-1; unclear D gene. CDR3 size: 14 residues. CDR1 GTSNPN and CDR2 SVGIG come from the germline V gene (reference sequence). The V and J ends lost 0 bases and 4 bases respectively, with 12 bases between them. CDR3 coding DNA: TGTGCCTGGAGTGTACTAGACGGGATCACTGAAGCTTTCTTT. It specifies CAWSVLDGITEAFF.

CDR3 sequence reads: CASRWTSGTDTQYF. CDR3 DNA sequence: TGTGCCAGCCGCTGGACTAGCGGCACAGATACGCAGTATTTT. The rearrangement uses TRBV7-2 and TRBJ2-3, with 9 bases lining up with TRBD2. Germline V gene data show CDR1 as SGHTA and CDR2 as FQGNSA. This CDR3 comprises 14 residues. V gave up 8 bases and J gave up 1 base; unmatched junction bases: 4.

The rearrangement uses TRBV7-9 and TRBJ2-3, with 9 bases matching TRBD2. Germline values: CDR1 SEHNR, CDR2 FQNEAQ (reference sequence). The CDR3 spans 14 residues. The junction had 11 bases not matched to a gene; V was cut back by 11 bases and J by 5 bases. CDR3 loop: CASEGLAGRDTQYF. As DNA, the CDR3 is TGTGCCTCCGAGGGGCTAGCGGGGAGAGATACGCAGTATTTT.

V is TRBV19 and J is TRBJ2-1; D gene uncertain. Trimming removed 3 bases at V and 7 bases at J, with 7 bases between. The CDR3 runs 12 residues. The V gene's germline CDR1 is LNHDA and CDR2 SQIVND (reference sequence). The CDR3 DNA reads as TGTGCCAGTAGTATTAGAGGTAATGAGCAGTTCTTC. It translates to CASSIRGNEQFF.

The chain carries TRBV19 and TRBJ1-2, with 8 bases identical to TRBD1. The V and J ends lost 5 bases and 7 bases, in that order; junction bases with no gene match: 3. Germline CDR1 LNHDA, CDR2 SQIVND (reference sequence). The CDR3 contains 12 residues. The CDR3, as DNA: TGTGCCAGTAGTTCAACAGGGGGTGGCTACACCTTC. This gives the protein CASSSTGGGYTF. The full variable domain, with the rest looked up from reference TRBV19 and TRBJ1-2, is DGGITQSPKYLFRKEGQNVTLSCEQNLNHDAMYWYRQDPGQGLRLIYYSQIVNDFQKGDIAEGYSVSREKKESFPLTVTSAQKNPTAFYLCASSSTGGGYTFGSGTRLTVV.

The rearrangement uses TRBV11-2 and TRBJ2-5, with 7 bases lining up with TRBD1. The CDR3 is made up of 15 amino acids. CDR1 and CDR2 from the germline V gene are SGHAT and FQNNGV. J lost 5 bases, V lost 5 bases, and 11 bases had no gene match. In nucleotides, the CDR3 is TGTGCCAGCAGCCCCCCTGGCAGACAGGGCGAGACCCAGTACTTC. Translation gives CASSPPGRQGETQYF.

V is TRBV9 and J is TRBJ2-7, with TRBD1 matching over 11 bases. The junction had 8 bases not matched to a gene; V was cut back by 4 bases and J by 5 bases. CDR3 length: 15 residues. CDR1 is SGDLS, CDR2 YYNGEE, per germline. The CDR3 sequence: CASSLSLDRGHEQYF. The CDR3 DNA is TGTGCCAGCAGCTTATCCTTGGACAGGGGGCACGAGCAGTACTTC.

The chain carries TRBV4-3 and TRBJ2-7; 7 bases are a match to TRBD1. Trimming removed 5 bases from V and 3 bases from J; junction bases left unmatched: 7. Germline V lookup: CDR1 LGHNA, CDR2 YSLEER. This CDR3 contains 14 residues. The DNA for the CDR3 is TGCGCCAGCAGCTTGGGACAGAACCTCTACGAGCAGTACTTC. It encodes CASSLGQNLYEQYF.